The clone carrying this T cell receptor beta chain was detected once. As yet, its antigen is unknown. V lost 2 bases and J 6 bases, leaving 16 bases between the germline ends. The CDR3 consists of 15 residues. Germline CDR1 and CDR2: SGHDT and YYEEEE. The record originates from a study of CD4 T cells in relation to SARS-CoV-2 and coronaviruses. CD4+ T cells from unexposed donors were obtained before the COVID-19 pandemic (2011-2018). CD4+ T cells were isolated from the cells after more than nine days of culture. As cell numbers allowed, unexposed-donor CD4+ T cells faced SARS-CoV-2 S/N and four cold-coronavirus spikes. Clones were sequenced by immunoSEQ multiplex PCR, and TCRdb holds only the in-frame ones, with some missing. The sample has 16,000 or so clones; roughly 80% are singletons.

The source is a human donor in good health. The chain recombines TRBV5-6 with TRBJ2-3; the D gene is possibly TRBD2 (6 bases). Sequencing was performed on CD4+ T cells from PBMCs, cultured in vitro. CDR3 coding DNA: TGTGCCAGCAGCTTCCCCCTCCTCGGAGGGGATACGCAGTATTTT. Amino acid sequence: CASSFPLLGGDTQYF. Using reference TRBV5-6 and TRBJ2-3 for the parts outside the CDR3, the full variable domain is DAGVTQSPTHLIKTRGQQVTLRCSPKSGHDTVSWYQQALGQGPQFIFQYYEEEERQRGNFPDRFSGHQFPNYSSELNVNALLLGDSALYLCASSFPLLGGDTQYFGPGTRLTVL.